This T cell receptor (beta chain) was recovered during a study of CD8+CD57+ T cells in acquired aplastic anemia. For CDR3 and TCR beta VDJ profiling, genomic DNA was the template used. TCRdb processed the reads anew with MiXCR; each CDR3 protein has one entry. Altogether roughly 80,000 distinct CDR3 sequences are present, around 70% being singletons, with the ten largest covering roughly 80%. Patients chosen for sequencing had shown CD8+CD57+ cell expansion by flow cytometry. The sequence derives from a human donor with aplastic anemia. Sample: sorted CD4+, CD8+, or CD8+CD57+ T cells (not recorded which) from PBMCs.

The CDR3 bases are TGTGCCACCAGTGACCCCGCCGCTGGACACGATGGCTACACCTTC. Protein sequence: CATSDPAAGHDGYTF. This chain uses TRBV24-1 with TRBJ1-2; D is perhaps TRBD1 (5 bases). V lost 4 bases to trimming and J lost 6 bases, with 17 bases between them. This CDR3 region has 15 residues. Germline V gene sequence: CDR1 KGHDR, CDR2 SFDVKD.